This T cell receptor (beta chain) is drawn from a study of T cell responses to AZD1222 COVID-19 vaccine. General study points: Increased Spike-specific TCR breadth and depth were observed after two AZD1222 doses. Donors were chiefly white British, with a greater number of females, and clonal diversity was perhaps underestimated. Repertoires were collected only later (after the peak T cell response had occurred).

Data came from immunoSEQ multiplex PCR; TCRdb stores just in-frame clones and leaves some out. Among 100,000 to 150,000 clones listed, 75% to 95% were seen once. A remark on this clone: Its antigen remains unidentified.

This clonotype was obtained from an adult who received the AZD1222 COVID-19 vaccine. Sequences were derived from peripheral blood, sampled 28 days after the second AZD1222 dose.

CDR3 region: CASRQAVGGEKLFF. In DNA form, the CDR3 reads TGTGCCAGCAGGCAAGCTGTGGGCGGTGAAAAACTGTTTTTT. The rearrangement joins TRBV7-9 to TRBJ1-4; D is undetermined. From germline, CDR1 is SEHNR and CDR2 FQNEAQ (reference sequence). V lost 6 bases to trimming and J lost 7 bases, with 15 bases between them. The CDR3 totals 14 residues.